The 10 T cell receptor beta chains below all came from one sample that was sequenced in a study of tissue T cells after allogeneic stem cell transplantation. Using immunoSEQ multiplex PCR, the repertoire was profiled, and TCRdb retains in-frame clones only, with some absent. The data contain some 4,100 clones, 47% of them seen just once; the ten biggest clones take up roughly 27%. The time point is: mouse harvest day 14 after allogeneic transplant. Mouse grafts combined 10^7 T-cell-depleted bone marrow cells with 10^6 splenic CD5+ T cells. Sequenced sample: gut tissue. Receptor source: a female BALB/c mouse given C57BL/6 T cells with graft-versus-host disease after an allogeneic hematopoietic cell transplant.

This clone was seen only a few times. Genes and germline are mouse. The read ends 1 residue before the CDR3 terminus; that terminus is restored from the germline J gene. The rearrangement uses TRBV3 and TRBJ2-7, with 11 bases matching TRBD2. The CDR3 spans 14 residues. Germline V gene sequence: CDR1 SNHLY, CDR2 FYNGKV (reference sequence). V shed 4 bases, J shed 7 bases, and the junction held 6 bases outside the gene matches. The sequenced CDR3 bases are TGTGCCAGCAGCTACGGGACTGGGGGTGGGGAACAGTAC. This codes for CASSYGTGGGEQY. The complete CDR3 sequence is CASSYGTGGGEQYF.

About this clone: The germline and genes are mouse ones. The sequence runs out 1 residue before the end of the CDR3; the remainder is reconstructed from the germline J gene. The chain joins TRBV13-3 to TRBJ2-7; D ambiguous. The V end lost 1 base, the J end lost 0 bases, and 5 bases lay between the germline ends. CDR3 size: 13 residues. Germline CDR1 NNHDY, CDR2 SYVADS. CDR3 in amino acids: CASSDNFSYEQYF. CDR3 bases read: TGTGCCAGCAGTGATAACTTCTCCTATGAACAGTAC.

Note on this clone: The gene names here belong to mouse. The read finishes 1 residue shy of the CDR3 end, and the germline J gene is used to complete it. The chain couples TRBV4 to TRBJ2-4, with 7 bases identical to TRBD1. The CDR3 spans 14 residues. The V and J ends lost 4 bases and 3 bases, in that order; junction bases with no gene match: 4. CDR1 is LGHDT, CDR2 YNNKQL, per germline (reference sequence). The CDR3 spells CASSFRGRQNTLYF. The covered CDR3 bases are TGTGCCAGCAGCTTCAGGGGGAGGCAAAACACCTTGTAC.

A few counts support this clone. Gene names are mouse gene names. Sequencing ends 1 residue short of the CDR3 end; the germline J gene provides the rest. V usage is TRBV3 and J usage is TRBJ1-2, with 9 nucleotides matching TRBD1. The CDR3 has 14 amino acids. V trimming: 4 bases; J trimming: 3 bases; junction bases outside the gene matches: 3. CDR1 and CDR2 from the germline V gene are SNHLY and FYNGKV (reference sequence). The DNA read from the CDR3 is TGTGCCAGCAGCTCGACAGGGGGATACTCCGACTACACC. As protein: CASSSTGGYSDYT. The full CDR3 protein reads CASSSTGGYSDYTF.

There are a few counts of this clone. Here the gene names and germline are mouse. The read ends 1 residue before the CDR3 terminus; that terminus is restored from the germline J gene. This specimen includes other DNA sequences encoding the same CDR3. This rearrangement joins TRBV12-2 to TRBJ2-5, with 9 bases lining up with TRBD2. V lost 2 bases and J lost 0; bases outside the gene matches: 2. Germline CDR1 is SGHLS and CDR2 is HYDKME. This CDR3 region has 15 residues. The part of the CDR3 DNA that was read is TGTGCCAGCTCTCCCGACTGGGGGAACCAAGACACCCAGTAC. It yields the protein CASSPDWGNQDTQY. The whole CDR3 protein is CASSPDWGNQDTQYF.

This clone has a handful of counts. Gene names follow the mouse nomenclature. The CDR3 end lies 1 residue beyond the end of the read and is filled in from the germline J gene. The chain joins TRBV23 to TRBJ2-7; the table names TRBD2, a call not compared with the DNA. The CDR3 consists of 13 residues. CDR1 KGHTA and CDR2 FQNQQP come from the germline V gene. CDR3 protein: CSSSQSGGIEQYF. CDR3 DNA (partial): TGCTCCAGCAGTCAATCTGGGGGGATTGAACAGTAC.

About this clone: Gene names are mouse gene names. Sequencing ends 1 residue short of the CDR3 end; the germline J gene provides the rest. V and J are TRBV26 and TRBJ2-1; tentative D call: TRBD1 (5 bases). V lost 6 bases and J lost 3, with 9 bases in between. The CDR3 is made up of 13 amino acids. CDR1 KGHPV and CDR2 FQNQEV come from the germline V gene (reference sequence). The CDR3 DNA, read in part, is TGTGCCAGCAGCCGGACAACCTATGCTGAGCAGTTC. It codes for CASSRTTYAEQF. From start to end, the CDR3 is CASSRTTYAEQFF. The full variable domain, rest sourced from reference TRBV26 and TRBJ2-1, is NSKVIQTPRYLVKGQGQKAKMRCIPEKGHPVVFWYQQNKNNEFKFLINFQNQEVLQQIDMTEKRFSAECPSNSPCSLEIQSSEAGDSALYLCASSRTTYAEQFFGPGTRLTVL.

A note on this clone: Mouse germline and gene names are used. The read comes to an end 1 residue before the CDR3 does, leaving the germline J gene to fill in the end. The rearrangement joins TRBV5 to TRBJ2-3; weak D call: TRBD2 (5 bases). Germline values: CDR1 LGHNA, CDR2 YNLKQL (reference sequence). Trimming removed 1 base at V and 1 base at J, with 6 bases between. CDR3 length equals 14 residues. CDR3 bases read: TGTGCCAGCAGCCAAGTTGGGGGTGCAGAAACGCTGTAT. It encodes CASSQVGGAETLY. The entire CDR3 protein reads CASSQVGGAETLYF.

To note about this clone: These gene names are mouse names. The CDR3 goes on 1 residue after the read ends, and that part is filled in from the germline J gene. The rearrangement joins TRBV16 to TRBJ2-7, with D possibly being TRBD1 or TRBD2 (5 bases each). V was clipped by 1 base and J by 4 bases, with 8 bases between them. The V gene's germline CDR1 is SGHSA and CDR2 FRNQAP. The CDR3 covers 13 residues. CDR3 bases read: TGTGCAAGCAGCTTAGGGGGGAAATATGAACAGTAC. Amino acid sequence: CASSLGGKYEQY. In full, the CDR3 is CASSLGGKYEQYF. Variable domain in full (rest from reference TRBV16 and TRBJ2-7): NAGVIQTPRHKVTGKGQEATLWCEPISGHSAVFWYRQTIVQGLEFLTYFRNQAPIDDSGMPKERFSAQMPNQSHSTLKIQSTQPQDSAVYLCASSLGGKYEQYFGPGTRLTVL.

By sample share, this clone is medium-sized. Genes and germline come from the mouse. With the read ending 1 residue before the CDR3 end, the germline J gene is used to fill in that end. V is TRBV26 and J is TRBJ1-3; unclear D gene. V lost 2 bases and J 0 bases, leaving 5 bases between the germline ends. Germline lookup yields CDR1 KGHPV and CDR2 FQNQEV (reference sequence). The CDR3 contains 14 residues. The CDR3 loop is CASSLTHSGNTLYF. The sequenced CDR3 bases are TGTGCCAGCAGTCTGACACATTCTGGAAATACGCTCTAT.